The sequence of this T cell receptor (beta chain) was determined in a study of shared clonotypes between healthy human individuals. The wider study: The composition of the donors was a couple of women and a few men aged 18 to 49.

Repertoires were generated with immunoSEQ multiplex PCR, while TCRdb's copy carries only in-frame clones and drops some. The data hold around 500,000 clones, with roughly 80% observed a single time. General observations from the study: What limited the represented genetic and exposure-history diversity was the small number of donors.

Between the trimmed V and J ends, which lost 7 bases and 0 bases, there was a span of 13 bases. Germline V gene data show CDR1 as SQVTM and CDR2 as ANQGSEA. The CDR3 sequence is 14 residues long. A note on this clone: Its antigen is as yet unknown.

The specimen was PBMCs. This rearrangement joins TRBV29-1 to TRBJ2-4; maybe TRBD2 (5 bases). The clonotype comes from a woman in her forties in good health. Some clones in this sample may be carry-over from other donors' samples. The CDR3 loop reads CSAQEDLAKNIQYF. The CDR3 bases are TGCAGCGCCCAGGAGGACCTAGCCAAAAACATTCAGTACTTC.